Below are 17 T cell receptor beta chains sequenced from a single sample in a study of Ad26.COV2.S vaccination and SARS-CoV-2 variants. Libraries were prepared by immunoSEQ multiplex PCR; TCRdb keeps only in-frame clonotypes and omits some of them. Here the sample spans 400,000 to 450,000 clones, about 93% being singletons. As to treatment: roughly 20 received Ad26.COV2.S at low or high dose, single or two shots; about 5 received placebo; per-sample allocation not given. Day 63 after the first vaccine or placebo injection was the time point for sampling. Sequenced material: peripheral blood, taken in a trial of Ad26.COV2.S vaccine versus placebo. Receptor source: a person aged 18-65 years who received the Ad26.COV2.S COVID-19 vaccine or a placebo.

The chain joins TRBV4-3 to TRBJ1-2; 7 nucleotides line up with TRBD1. Germline CDR1 is LGHNA and CDR2 is YSLEER. V lost 4 bases and J lost 8; bases outside the gene matches: 13. CDR3 length: 15 residues. The DNA of the CDR3 is TGCGCCAGCAGCCTCCAGGGGGGTAATCCTTGGGGCTACACCTTC. The encoded protein is CASSLQGGNPWGYTF.

The genes are TRBV4-3 and TRBJ2-3, with 9 bases identical to TRBD2. Unmatched junction bases numbered 14, after V lost 4 bases and J lost 3 bases. Germline CDR1 is LGHNA and CDR2 is YSLEER. This CDR3 contains 18 residues. This chain's CDR3 is CASSLASGIGVRTDTQYF. The CDR3 nucleotides read TGCGCCAGCAGCCTCGCTAGCGGGATTGGCGTGAGAACAGATACGCAGTATTTT.

The J gene is TRBJ1-1, the V gene TRBV7-8; D is uncertain. Germline CDR1 and CDR2: SGHVS and FQNEAQ. The ends were cut back, 3 bases at V and 1 base at J, with 21 bases in the middle. The CDR3 spans 18 residues. For the CDR3, the DNA is TGTGCCAGCAGCTTTCGGGCACTCGGCGGGGAATCGAACACTGAAGCTTTCTTT. This translates into CASSFRALGGESNTEAFF.

The V gene is TRBV11-2, the J gene TRBJ1-3; D might be TRBD1 (5 bases). V was shortened by 6 bases and J by 4 bases, with 16 bases between the two germline ends. The CDR3 contains 15 residues. Germline lookup yields CDR1 SGHAT and CDR2 FQNNGV. The CDR3 nucleotides read TGTGCCAGCAGAAGCGGACACCCTGTGGGAAACACCATATATTTT. Protein sequence: CASRSGHPVGNTIYF.

J is TRBJ2-2 and V is TRBV7-9; 9 nucleotides align to TRBD2. V shed 7 bases and J 4 bases; nucleotides not matched to a gene: 7. Germline V gene sequence: CDR1 SEHNR, CDR2 FQNEAQ (reference sequence). This CDR3 is 15 amino acids long. For the CDR3, the DNA is TGTGCCAGCAAAATAGCGGGAGTCGGCACCGGGGAGCTGTTTTTT. It yields the protein CASKIAGVGTGELFF. The entire variable domain, with the rest obtained from reference TRBV7-9 and TRBJ2-2, is as follows: DTGVSQNPRHKITKRGQNVTFRCDPISEHNRLYWYRQTLGQGPEFLTYFQNEAQLEKSRLLSDRFSAERPKGSFSTLEIQRTEQGDSAMYLCASKIAGVGTGELFFGEGSRLTVL.

The rearrangement uses TRBV3-1 (or the pseudogene TRBV3-2) and TRBJ1-3; D gene uncertain. V dropped 1 base and J dropped 0 bases, with 10 bases sitting between them. From germline, CDR1 is LGHDT and CDR2 YNNKEL (reference sequence). CDR3 length: 16 residues. This CDR3 reads CASSQVPGNSGNTIYF. The CDR3 nucleotides are TGTGCCAGCAGCCAAGTACCGGGGAACTCTGGAAACACCATATATTTT.

The chain is built from TRBV7-3 and TRBJ1-1; 8 nucleotides align to TRBD1. In germline, CDR1 is SGHTA, CDR2 FQGTGA. Trimming took 4 bases from V and 4 from J; bases not matched to a gene: 5. This CDR3 is 14 amino acids long. The CDR3 nucleotides are TGTGCCAGCAGCTCCTGGACAGGGCCCACTGAAGCTTTCTTT. Its translation is CASSSWTGPTEAFF. Full variable domain (remainder filled in from reference TRBV7-3 and TRBJ1-1): GAGVSQTPSNKVTEKGKYVELRCDPISGHTALYWYRQSLGQGPEFLIYFQGTGAADDSGLPNDRFFAVRPEGSVSTLKIQRTERGDSAVYLCASSSWTGPTEAFFGQGTRLTVV.

This chain links TRBV30 with TRBJ1-1; D remains ambiguous. Trimming took off 1 base at V and 4 bases at J, with 4 bases between the two ends. Germline V gene data show CDR1 as GTSNPN and CDR2 as SVGIG (reference sequence). The CDR3 sequence is 11 residues long. The CDR3 reads CAWSASTEAFF. DNA for the CDR3: TGTGCCTGGAGTGCGAGCACTGAAGCTTTCTTT.

The chain is built from TRBV9 and TRBJ1-1; the D gene is possibly TRBD1 (6 bases). V shed 0 bases and J shed 4 bases, with 7 bases lying between them. The CDR3 has 13 amino acids. CDR1 is SGDLS and CDR2 is YYNGEE in the germline V gene. CDR3 region: CASSVGTVTEAFF. The CDR3 bases are TGTGCCAGCAGCGTAGGGACAGTCACTGAAGCTTTCTTT.

This clone was counted between two and nine times. The V and J genes are TRBV24-1 and TRBJ2-3, with D possibly being TRBD1 (6 bases). The ends were cut back, 6 bases at V and 1 base at J, with 13 bases in the middle. Germline V lookup: CDR1 KGHDR, CDR2 SFDVKD. This CDR3 comprises 15 residues. The DNA of the CDR3 is TGTGCCACCAGTTCAGGGGTAGGGGGCACAGATACGCAGTATTTT. It yields the protein CATSSGVGGTDTQYF.

The genes are TRBV11-3 and TRBJ2-2; D call uncertain. There are 18 residues in the CDR3. Deletions cut 2 bases from V and 1 base from J, with 17 bases between. CDR1 and CDR2 from the germline V gene are SGHNT and YENEEA. CDR3 protein: CASSLSLARGVNTGELFF. The CDR3 region has the DNA TGTGCCAGCAGCTTAAGCCTGGCACGCGGAGTGAACACCGGGGAGCTGTTTTTT.

V and J are TRBV30 and TRBJ1-1; the D gene is possibly TRBD1 (6 bases). Per the germline V gene, CDR1 is GTSNPN and CDR2 is SVGIG (reference sequence). This CDR3 has 14 residues. Between the trimmed V and J ends, which lost 5 bases and 3 bases, there was a span of 16 bases. The CDR3 DNA reads as TGTGCCTGGGATCTGGGGGGCCGGGACACTGAAGCTTTCTTT. Residues: CAWDLGGRDTEAFF.

This chain uses TRBV15 with TRBJ2-7, with 7 bases aligning to TRBD1. V lost 3 bases, J lost 3 bases, and 2 bases stayed unmatched. Germline CDR1 reads LNHNV; CDR2 reads YYDKDF (reference sequence). This CDR3 is built from 13 residues. This CDR3 is CATSSRDSYEQYF. The CDR3 DNA sequence: TGTGCCACCAGCAGCCGGGACAGCTACGAGCAGTACTTC.

The V gene is TRBV18, the J gene TRBJ2-1; D is uncertain. The V gene's germline CDR1 is KGHSH and CDR2 LQKENI. This CDR3 has 13 residues. V lost 3 bases and J 9 bases, leaving 12 bases between the germline ends. The CDR3 sequence: CASSPYAESEQFF. CDR3 nucleotide sequence: TGTGCCAGCTCACCTTACGCTGAGAGTGAGCAGTTCTTC. The complete variable domain, with remaining parts taken from reference TRBV18 and TRBJ2-1, reads NAGVMQNPRHLVRRRGQEARLRCSPMKGHSHVYWYRQLPEEGLKFMVYLQKENIIDESGMPKERFSAEFPKEGPSILRIQQVVRGDSAAYFCASSPYAESEQFFGPGTRLTVL.

The CDR3: CASSYSFSDNEQFF. The CDR3 DNA sequence: TGCGCCAGCAGTTATAGCTTCAGCGACAATGAGCAGTTCTTC. This chain uses TRBV5-1 with TRBJ2-1; D unresolved. The CDR3 is 14 residues long. Trimming removed 5 bases at V and 5 bases at J, with 14 bases between. The V gene's germline CDR1 is SGHRS and CDR2 YFSETQ.

The J gene is TRBJ2-1, the V gene TRBV9, with D maybe TRBD2 (5 bases). The CDR3 is made up of 14 amino acids. The germline gives CDR1 SGDLS, CDR2 YYNGEE. The germline V and J ends were trimmed by 3 bases and 6 bases, with 13 bases remaining between them. The CDR3 region is CASSGGMMFNEQFF. The CDR3 bases are TGTGCCAGCAGCGGAGGGATGATGTTCAATGAGCAGTTCTTC.

This rearrangement joins TRBV4-1 to TRBJ2-7, with 8 bases lining up with TRBD1. This CDR3 has 16 amino acids. V shed 1 base and J 3 bases; nucleotides not matched to a gene: 8. Germline V gene lookup returns CDR1 MGHRA and CDR2 YSYEKL. DNA for the CDR3: TGCGCCAGCAGCCAAGGGGAGGCCAGGGGGCGCTACGAGCAGTACTTC. This encodes CASSQGEARGRYEQYF.